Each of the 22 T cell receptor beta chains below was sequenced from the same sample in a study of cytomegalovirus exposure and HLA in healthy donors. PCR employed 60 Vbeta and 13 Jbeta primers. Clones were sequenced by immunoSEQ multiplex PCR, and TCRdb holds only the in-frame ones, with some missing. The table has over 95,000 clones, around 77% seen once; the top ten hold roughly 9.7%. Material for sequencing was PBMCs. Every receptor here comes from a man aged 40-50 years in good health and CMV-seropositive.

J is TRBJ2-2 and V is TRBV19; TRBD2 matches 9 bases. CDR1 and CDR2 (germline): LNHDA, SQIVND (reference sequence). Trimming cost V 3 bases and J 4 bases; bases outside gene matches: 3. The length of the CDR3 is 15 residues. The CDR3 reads CASSISRGGTGELFF. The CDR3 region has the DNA TGTGCCAGTAGTATTTCGCGGGGGGGCACCGGGGAGCTGTTTTTT.

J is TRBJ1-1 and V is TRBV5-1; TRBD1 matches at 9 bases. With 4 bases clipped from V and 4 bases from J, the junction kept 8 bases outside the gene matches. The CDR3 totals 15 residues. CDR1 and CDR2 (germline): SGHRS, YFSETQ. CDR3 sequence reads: CASSPGTGRTTEAFF. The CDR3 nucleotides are TGCGCCAGCAGCCCGGGGACAGGGCGGACCACTGAAGCTTTCTTT.

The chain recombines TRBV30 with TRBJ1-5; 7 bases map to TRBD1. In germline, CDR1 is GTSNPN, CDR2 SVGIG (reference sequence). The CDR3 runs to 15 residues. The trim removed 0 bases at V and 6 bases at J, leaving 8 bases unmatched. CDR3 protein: CAWSVEGGTGQPQHF. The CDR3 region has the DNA TGTGCCTGGAGTGTTGAAGGGGGCACGGGTCAGCCCCAGCATTTT.

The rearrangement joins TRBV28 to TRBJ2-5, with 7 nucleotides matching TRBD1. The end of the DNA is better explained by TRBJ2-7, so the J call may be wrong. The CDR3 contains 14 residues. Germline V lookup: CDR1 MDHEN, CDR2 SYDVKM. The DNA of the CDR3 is TGTGCCAGCAGTTTAAGGTCCAGGGGGTACGAGCAGTACTTC. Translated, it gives CASSLRSRGYEQYF.

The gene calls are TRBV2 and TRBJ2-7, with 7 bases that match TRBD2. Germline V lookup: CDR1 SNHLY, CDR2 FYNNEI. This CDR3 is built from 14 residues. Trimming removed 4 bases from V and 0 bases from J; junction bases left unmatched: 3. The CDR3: CASSGRGNSYEQYF. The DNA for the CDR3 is TGTGCCAGCAGTGGGCGGGGGAACTCCTACGAGCAGTACTTC.

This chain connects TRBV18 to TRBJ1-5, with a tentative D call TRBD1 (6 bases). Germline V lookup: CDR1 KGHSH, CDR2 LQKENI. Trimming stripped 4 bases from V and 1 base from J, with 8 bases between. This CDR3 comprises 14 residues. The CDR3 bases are TGTGCCAGCTCACGACAGGACAGCAATCAGCCCCAGCATTTT. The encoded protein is CASSRQDSNQPQHF.

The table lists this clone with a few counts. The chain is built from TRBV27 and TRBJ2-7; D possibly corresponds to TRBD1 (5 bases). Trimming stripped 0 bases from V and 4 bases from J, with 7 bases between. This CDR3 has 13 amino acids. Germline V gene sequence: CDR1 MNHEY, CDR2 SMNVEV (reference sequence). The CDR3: CASSLSGQYEQYF. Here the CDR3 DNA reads TGTGCCAGCAGTTTATCGGGGCAGTACGAGCAGTACTTC.

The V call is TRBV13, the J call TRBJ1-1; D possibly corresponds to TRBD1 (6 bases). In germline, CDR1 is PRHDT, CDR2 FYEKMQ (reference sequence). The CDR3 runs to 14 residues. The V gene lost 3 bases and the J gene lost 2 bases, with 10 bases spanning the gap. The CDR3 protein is CASSLAGANTEAFF. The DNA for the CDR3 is TGTGCCAGCAGCTTGGCAGGGGCTAACACTGAAGCTTTCTTT.

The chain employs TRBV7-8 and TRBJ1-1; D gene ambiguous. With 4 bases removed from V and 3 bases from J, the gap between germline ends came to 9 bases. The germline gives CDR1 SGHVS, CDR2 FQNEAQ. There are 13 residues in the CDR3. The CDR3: CASSYPGDTEAFF. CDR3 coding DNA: TGTGCCAGCAGCTACCCCGGGGACACTGAAGCTTTCTTT.

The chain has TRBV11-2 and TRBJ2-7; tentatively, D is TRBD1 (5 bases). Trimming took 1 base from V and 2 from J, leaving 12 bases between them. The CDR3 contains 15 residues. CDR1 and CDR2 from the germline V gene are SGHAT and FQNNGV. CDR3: CASSLVGEFTYEQYF. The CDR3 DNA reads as TGTGCCAGCAGCTTAGTAGGGGAATTTACCTACGAGCAGTACTTC.

The CDR3 spells CASSLSGQGEKPQHF. In DNA, the CDR3 is TGTGCCAGCAGCTTGTCGGGACAGGGGGAGAAGCCCCAGCATTTT. The rearrangement uses TRBV5-6 and TRBJ1-5, with 11 bases that match TRBD1. The junction had 5 bases not matched to a gene; V was cut back by 1 base and J by 8 bases. Germline V gene sequence: CDR1 SGHDT, CDR2 YYEEEE. CDR3 length: 15 amino acids.

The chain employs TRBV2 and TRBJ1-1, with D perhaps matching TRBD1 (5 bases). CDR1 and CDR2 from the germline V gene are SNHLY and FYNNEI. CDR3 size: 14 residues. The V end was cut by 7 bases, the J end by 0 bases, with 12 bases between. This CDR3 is CASNLGDLNTEAFF. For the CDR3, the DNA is TGTGCCAGCAACCTTGGGGACTTGAACACTGAAGCTTTCTTT.

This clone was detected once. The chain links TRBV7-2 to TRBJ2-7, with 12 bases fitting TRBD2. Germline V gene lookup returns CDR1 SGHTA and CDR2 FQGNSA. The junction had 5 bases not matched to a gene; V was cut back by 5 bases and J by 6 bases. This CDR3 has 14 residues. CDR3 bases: TGTGCCAGCAGCCTGACTAGCGGGGGCCTCGAGCAGTACTTC. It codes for CASSLTSGGLEQYF.

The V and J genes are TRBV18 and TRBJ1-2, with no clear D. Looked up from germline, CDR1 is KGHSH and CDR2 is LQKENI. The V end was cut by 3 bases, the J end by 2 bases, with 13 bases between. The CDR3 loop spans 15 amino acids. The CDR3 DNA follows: TGTGCCAGCTCACCCCCTGTGGCGGGAAACTATGGCTACACCTTC. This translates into CASSPPVAGNYGYTF.

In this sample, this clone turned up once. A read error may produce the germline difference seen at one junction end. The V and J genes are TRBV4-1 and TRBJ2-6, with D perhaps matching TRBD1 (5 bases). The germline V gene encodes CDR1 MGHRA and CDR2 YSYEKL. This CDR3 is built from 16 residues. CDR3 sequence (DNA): TGCGCCAGCAGCCAATCTTCAGTCTCTGGGGCCAACGGCCTGACTTTC. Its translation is CASSQSSVSGANGLTF.

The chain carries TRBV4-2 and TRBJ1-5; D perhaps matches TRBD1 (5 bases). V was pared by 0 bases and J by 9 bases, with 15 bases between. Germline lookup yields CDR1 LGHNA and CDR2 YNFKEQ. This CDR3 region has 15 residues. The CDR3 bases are TGTGCCAGCAGCCAAGAGGGGCAGTTGGGGATGCCCCAGCATTTT. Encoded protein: CASSQEGQLGMPQHF.

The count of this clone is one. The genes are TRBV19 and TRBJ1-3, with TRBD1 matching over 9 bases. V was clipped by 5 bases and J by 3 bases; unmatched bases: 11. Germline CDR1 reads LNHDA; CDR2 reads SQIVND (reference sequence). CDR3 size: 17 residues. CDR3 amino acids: CASSARQGVEDGNTIYF. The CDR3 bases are TGTGCCAGTAGTGCGCGACAGGGGGTAGAAGATGGAAACACCATATATTTT.

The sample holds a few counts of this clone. The CDR3: CASSRTGAYEQYF. In nucleotides, the CDR3 is TGTGCCAGCAGCCGGACAGGGGCCTACGAGCAGTACTTC. This rearrangement joins TRBV5-6 to TRBJ2-5; 9 bases align to TRBD1. The DNA matches TRBJ2-7 better at its end, which makes the J call doubtful. Germline V gene sequence: CDR1 SGHDT, CDR2 YYEEEE. CDR3 length: 13 amino acids.

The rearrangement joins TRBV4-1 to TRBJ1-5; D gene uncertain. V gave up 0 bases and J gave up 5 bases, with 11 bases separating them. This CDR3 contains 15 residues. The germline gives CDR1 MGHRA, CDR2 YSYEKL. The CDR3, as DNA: TGCGCCAGCAGCCAAGAAGAGCCCAGGTATCAGCCCCAGCATTTT. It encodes CASSQEEPRYQPQHF.

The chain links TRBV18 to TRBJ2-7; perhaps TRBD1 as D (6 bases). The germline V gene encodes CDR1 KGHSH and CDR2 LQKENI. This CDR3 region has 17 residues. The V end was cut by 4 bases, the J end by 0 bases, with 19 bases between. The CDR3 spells CASSLTVQGAVSYEQYF. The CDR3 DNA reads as TGTGCCAGCTCACTAACGGTACAGGGTGCCGTCTCCTACGAGCAGTACTTC.

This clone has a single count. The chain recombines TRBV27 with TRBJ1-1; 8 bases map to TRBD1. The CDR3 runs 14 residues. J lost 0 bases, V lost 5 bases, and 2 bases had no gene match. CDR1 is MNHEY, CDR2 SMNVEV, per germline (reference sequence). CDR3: CASSHRGMNTEAFF. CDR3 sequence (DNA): TGTGCCAGCAGTCACAGGGGGATGAACACTGAAGCTTTCTTT.

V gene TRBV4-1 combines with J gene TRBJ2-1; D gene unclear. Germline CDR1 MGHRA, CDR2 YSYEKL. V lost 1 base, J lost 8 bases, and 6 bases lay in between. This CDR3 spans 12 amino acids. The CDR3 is CASSQAVDEQFF. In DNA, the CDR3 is TGCGCCAGCAGCCAAGCGGTAGATGAGCAGTTCTTC.